One sample yielded the 17 T cell receptor beta chains listed below, sequenced in a study of cytomegalovirus exposure and HLA in healthy donors. The PCR had 60 Vbeta and 13 Jbeta primers. Here immunoSEQ multiplex PCR was the method, and the copy in TCRdb shows in-frame clones only, minus some. Among some 130,000 clones, 55% to 75% were seen once, and the ten largest hold roughly 3%. The specimen sequenced was PBMCs. These receptor sequences come from a human donor in good health.

This clone came up a few times. Germline and junction disagree at one end, which may indicate a read error. The chain uses TRBV7-9 and TRBJ2-3; maybe TRBD1 (6 bases). Germline assignment: CDR1 SEHNR and CDR2 FQNEAQ (reference sequence). The CDR3 runs 14 residues. The CDR3 DNA follows: TGTTCCAGCAGCACCCAGGGGTTGGCAGATACGCAGTATTTT. It yields the protein CSSSTQGLADTQYF.

The V gene is TRBV6-1, the J gene TRBJ1-5; weak D call: TRBD1 (6 bases). The germline gives CDR1 MNHNS, CDR2 SASEGT. V dropped 7 bases and J dropped 6 bases, with 13 bases sitting between them. This CDR3 region has 13 residues. DNA for the CDR3: TGTGCCAGCACAACAGGGAAGGGTCAGCCCCAGCATTTT. This sequence encodes CASTTGKGQPQHF.

This chain links TRBV5-1 with TRBJ2-5, with 8 bases fitting TRBD1. The CDR3 extends over 14 amino acids. Germline V CDR1 and CDR2: SGHRS, YFSETQ. Losses at the gene ends were 1 base for V and 4 bases for J; bases not matched to a gene: 3. CDR3 in DNA: TGCGCCAGCAGCTTGTTCAGGGGGCCAGAGACCCAGTACTTC. Translating it yields CASSLFRGPETQYF.

The J gene is TRBJ1-1, the V gene TRBV28; TRBD1 matches 7 bases. The CDR3 has 13 amino acids. Losses at the gene ends were 7 bases for V and 0 bases for J; bases not matched to a gene: 2. Per germline, CDR1 MDHEN and CDR2 SYDVKM. CDR3: CASTDRMNTEAFF. The CDR3, as DNA: TGTGCCAGCACGGACAGGATGAACACTGAAGCTTTCTTT.

V gene TRBV5-4 combines with J gene TRBJ2-7; TRBD1 matches 8 bases. The V gene's germline CDR1 is SGHNT and CDR2 YYREEE (reference sequence). This CDR3 contains 14 residues. Trimming at V came to 4 bases and at J to 3 bases, leaving 6 bases not matched to a gene. The CDR3 is CASSTPGQGYEQYF. CDR3 coding DNA: TGTGCCAGCAGCACACCCGGACAGGGCTACGAGCAGTACTTC.

The chain employs TRBV5-4 and TRBJ2-1; D is perhaps TRBD2 (7 bases). Between the trimmed V and J ends, which lost 4 bases and 4 bases, there was a span of 21 bases. This CDR3 is 17 amino acids long. Germline CDR1 reads SGHNT; CDR2 reads YYREEE (reference sequence). The DNA for the CDR3 is TGTGCCAGCAGCCCAAAGGGGGGGGGAGGCCCATACAATGAGCAGTTCTTC. Its protein product is CASSPKGGGGPYNEQFF.

This clone was counted only a few times. This sequence joins TRBV27 and TRBJ2-2; 8 positions agree with TRBD2. V gave up 5 bases and J gave up 0 bases; unmatched junction bases: 5. The CDR3 extends over 16 amino acids. In germline, CDR1 is MNHEY, CDR2 SMNVEV (reference sequence). The CDR3 coding sequence is TGTGCCAGCAGTCGAAAGCGGGGGACGAACACCGGGGAGCTGTTTTTT. This encodes CASSRKRGTNTGELFF.

The chain links TRBV5-4 to TRBJ1-3; D may be TRBD1 (6 bases). From germline, CDR1 is SGHNT and CDR2 YYREEE (reference sequence). V was pared by 9 bases and J by 0 bases, with 19 bases between. This CDR3 is built from 16 residues. The CDR3 loop reads CATVGGTPYSGNTIYF. CDR3 sequence (DNA): TGTGCCACGGTCGGGGGGACACCCTACTCTGGAAACACCATATATTTT.

This clone was counted a single time. This sequence joins TRBV7-6 and TRBJ2-1; 10 bases map to TRBD2. The CDR3 totals 15 residues. V lost 4 bases to trimming and J lost 7 bases; unmatched junction nucleotides: 7. The germline V gene has CDR1 SGHVS and CDR2 FNYEAQ. As DNA, the CDR3 is TGTGCCAGCAGCTCGTGGGCTAGCGGGAGTAATGAGCAGTTCTTC. Residues: CASSSWASGSNEQFF.

The sample holds a few counts of this clone. V and J are TRBV7-2 and TRBJ2-3; weak D call: TRBD1 (6 bases). The CDR3 loop spans 13 amino acids. The germline V gene encodes CDR1 SGHTA and CDR2 FQGNSA. Trimming stripped 5 bases from V and 4 bases from J, with 10 bases between. The CDR3 is CASSRGTADTQYF. CDR3 nucleotides: TGTGCCAGCAGCAGGGGGACCGCAGATACGCAGTATTTT.

The genes are TRBV6-5 and TRBJ2-7; D remains unclear. V dropped 8 bases and J dropped 2 bases, with 7 bases sitting between them. The length of the CDR3 is 11 residues. Per germline, CDR1 MNHEY and CDR2 SVGAGI. The CDR3 reads CASSQAYEQYF. DNA for the CDR3: TGTGCCAGCTCTCAGGCCTACGAGCAGTACTTC.

This clone was seen a handful of times. The chain recombines TRBV28 with TRBJ2-7, with no clear D. The CDR3 is made up of 14 amino acids. Between the trimmed V and J ends, which lost 1 base and 3 bases, there was a span of 10 bases. Germline V gene lookup returns CDR1 MDHEN and CDR2 SYDVKM. CDR3 in amino acids: CASSLFLVGYEQYF. The CDR3 bases are TGTGCCAGCAGTTTATTCCTAGTCGGCTACGAGCAGTACTTC. Based on the CDR3 plus reference TRBV28 and TRBJ2-7, the full variable domain is DVKVTQSSRYLVKRTGEKVFLECVQDMDHENMFWYRQDPGLGLRLIYFSYDVKMKEKGDIPEGYSVSREKKERFSLILESASTNQTSMYLCASSLFLVGYEQYFGPGTRLTVT.

V is TRBV7-2 and J is TRBJ2-6; 12 nucleotides agree with TRBD2. The CDR3 is 16 amino acids. V gave up 7 bases and J gave up 2 bases; unmatched junction bases: 3. Germline V CDR1 and CDR2: SGHTA, FQGNSA. The CDR3, as DNA: TGTGCCAGCACCCCTAGCGGGAGGGCTGGGGCCAACGTCCTGACTTTC. As protein: CASTPSGRAGANVLTF.

V is TRBV6-5 and J is TRBJ1-1; D remains unclear. Trimming left V 6 bases short and J 0 bases short, with 8 bases between. Looked up from germline, CDR1 is MNHEY and CDR2 is SVGAGI. The CDR3 length is 13 residues. The CDR3 is CASRDTMNTEAFF. CDR3 coding DNA: TGTGCCAGCAGAGACACGATGAACACTGAAGCTTTCTTT.

This sequence joins TRBV5-8 and TRBJ2-5; D gene ambiguous. V was shortened by 3 bases and J by 9 bases, with 9 bases between the two germline ends. Germline V gene sequence: CDR1 SGHTS, CDR2 YDEGEE. The CDR3 length is 11 residues. This chain's CDR3 is CASSSPTPQYF. CDR3 in DNA: TGTGCCAGCAGCTCCCCGACTCCCCAGTACTTC.

V gene TRBV6-5 combines with J gene TRBJ1-6, with D tentatively TRBD1 (6 bases). V dropped 2 bases and J dropped 5 bases, with 10 bases sitting between them. The CDR3 consists of 15 residues. Germline V lookup: CDR1 MNHEY, CDR2 SVGAGI. CDR3 amino acids: CASSYVQGNNSPLHF. Written as DNA, the CDR3 is TGTGCCAGCAGTTACGTACAGGGCAATAATTCACCCCTCCACTTT.

The genes are TRBV19 and TRBJ2-5; 12 bases are a match to TRBD1. The J call may be wrong; the DNA end is better matched by TRBJ2-7. Germline CDR1 LNHDA, CDR2 SQIVND (reference sequence). The CDR3 loop spans 15 amino acids. CDR3 nucleotide sequence: TGTGCCAGTAAGATGGTGGGACAGGGGGCTTACGAGCAGTACTTC. Translating gives CASKMVGQGAYEQYF.